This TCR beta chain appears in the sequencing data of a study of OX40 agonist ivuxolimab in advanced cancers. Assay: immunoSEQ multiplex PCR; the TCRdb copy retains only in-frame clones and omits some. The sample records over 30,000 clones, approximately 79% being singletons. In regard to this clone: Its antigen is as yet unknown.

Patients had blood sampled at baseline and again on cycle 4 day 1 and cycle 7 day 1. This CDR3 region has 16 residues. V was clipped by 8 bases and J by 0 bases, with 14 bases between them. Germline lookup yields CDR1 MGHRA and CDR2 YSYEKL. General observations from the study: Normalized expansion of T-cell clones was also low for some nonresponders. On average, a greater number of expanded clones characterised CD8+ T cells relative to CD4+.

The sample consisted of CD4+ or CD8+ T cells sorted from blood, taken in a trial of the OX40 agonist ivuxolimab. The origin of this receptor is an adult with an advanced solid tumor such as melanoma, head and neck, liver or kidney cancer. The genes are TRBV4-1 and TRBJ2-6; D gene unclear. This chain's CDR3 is CASSLGLSSGANVLTF. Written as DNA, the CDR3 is TGCGCCAGCTCGTTGGGGTTAAGCTCTGGGGCCAACGTCCTGACTTTC.